This T cell receptor (beta chain) was observed in a study of cytomegalovirus exposure and HLA in healthy donors. Healthy bone marrow donors made up the donor group. The CDR3 has 15 amino acids. Germline values: CDR1 SGHTA, CDR2 FQGNSA. J lost 6 bases, V lost 6 bases, and 8 bases had no gene match. On this clone: Antigen specificity is unknown.

Study conclusions and caveats: It was assumed in the presence/absence analyses that sequencing depth was roughly uniform across donors. Sequencing had likely introduced a cluster of highly shared sequence variants as an artifact. Researchers counted 164 TCR beta chains as cytomegalovirus-associated.

The PCR made use of 60 Vbeta and 13 Jbeta primers. Produced via immunoSEQ multiplex PCR; TCRdb's table is partial and in-frame only. Of about 160,000 clones listed, approximately 76% were seen once; the top ten hold roughly 1.4%. The chain uses TRBV7-2 and TRBJ2-3; 11 bases are a match to TRBD1. The clonotype comes from a man between 60 and 75 years old in good health and CMV-seronegative. Material: PBMCs. CDR3 nucleotide sequence: TGTGCCAGCAGTAGGGACAGGGGGGAAATGGATACGCAGTATTTT. Protein: CASSRDRGEMDTQYF.